The 2 T cell receptor beta chains presented below share a single source sample, sequenced in a study of OX40 agonist ivuxolimab in advanced cancers. Repertoires were generated with immunoSEQ multiplex PCR, while TCRdb's copy carries only in-frame clones and drops some. The sample carries tens of thousands of clones, 85% to 90% recorded once. This specimen consisted of CD4+ or CD8+ T cells sorted from blood, obtained in a trial of the OX40 agonist ivuxolimab. The receptors were sampled from an adult with an advanced solid tumor such as melanoma, head and neck, liver or kidney cancer.

The chain has TRBV11-2 and TRBJ2-5; possibly TRBD1 or TRBD2 for D (6 bases each). The CDR3 totals 12 residues. Germline V gene data show CDR1 as SGHAT and CDR2 as FQNNGV. Trimming stripped 5 bases from V and 11 bases from J, with 15 bases between. CDR3 sequence: CASSQGPGEQYF. The CDR3 bases are TGTGCCAGCAGCCAGGGGCCGGGGGAGCAGTACTTC.

The J gene is TRBJ2-7, the V gene TRBV9; perhaps TRBD2 as D (5 bases). From germline, CDR1 is SGDLS and CDR2 YYNGEE. The CDR3 covers 15 residues. The ends were cut back, 3 bases at V and 0 bases at J, with 13 bases in the middle. CDR3 in amino acids: CASSERTGSSYEQYF. The DNA for the CDR3 is TGTGCCAGCAGCGAACGGACGGGAAGCTCCTACGAGCAGTACTTC.